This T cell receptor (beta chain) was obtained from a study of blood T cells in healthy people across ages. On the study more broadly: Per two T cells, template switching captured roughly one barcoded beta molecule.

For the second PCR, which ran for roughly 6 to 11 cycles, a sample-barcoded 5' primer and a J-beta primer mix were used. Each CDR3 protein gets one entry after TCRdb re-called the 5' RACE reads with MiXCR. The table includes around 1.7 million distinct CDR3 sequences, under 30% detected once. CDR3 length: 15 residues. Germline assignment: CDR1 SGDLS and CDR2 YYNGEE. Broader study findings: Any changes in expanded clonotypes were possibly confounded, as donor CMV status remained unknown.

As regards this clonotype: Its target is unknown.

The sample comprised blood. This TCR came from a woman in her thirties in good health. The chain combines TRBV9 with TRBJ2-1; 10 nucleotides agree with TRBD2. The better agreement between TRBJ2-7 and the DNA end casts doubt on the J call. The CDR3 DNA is TGTGCCAGCAGCAAACTAGCGGGGTCCTACAATGAGCAGTACTTC. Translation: CASSKLAGSYNEQYF.